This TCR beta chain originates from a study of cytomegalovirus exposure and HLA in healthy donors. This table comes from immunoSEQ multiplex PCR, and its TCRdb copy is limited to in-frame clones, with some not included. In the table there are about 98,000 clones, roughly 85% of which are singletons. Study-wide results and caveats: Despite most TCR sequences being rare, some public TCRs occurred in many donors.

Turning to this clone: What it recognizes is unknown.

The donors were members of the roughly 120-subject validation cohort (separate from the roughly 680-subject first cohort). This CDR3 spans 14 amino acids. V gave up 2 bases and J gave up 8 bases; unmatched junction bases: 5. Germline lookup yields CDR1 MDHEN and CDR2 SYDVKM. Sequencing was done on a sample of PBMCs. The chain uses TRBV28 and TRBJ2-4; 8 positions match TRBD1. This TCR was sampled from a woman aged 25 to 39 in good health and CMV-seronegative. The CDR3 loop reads CASSLRMTGDIQYF. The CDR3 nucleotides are TGTGCCAGCAGTTTACGGATGACAGGGGACATTCAGTACTTC.